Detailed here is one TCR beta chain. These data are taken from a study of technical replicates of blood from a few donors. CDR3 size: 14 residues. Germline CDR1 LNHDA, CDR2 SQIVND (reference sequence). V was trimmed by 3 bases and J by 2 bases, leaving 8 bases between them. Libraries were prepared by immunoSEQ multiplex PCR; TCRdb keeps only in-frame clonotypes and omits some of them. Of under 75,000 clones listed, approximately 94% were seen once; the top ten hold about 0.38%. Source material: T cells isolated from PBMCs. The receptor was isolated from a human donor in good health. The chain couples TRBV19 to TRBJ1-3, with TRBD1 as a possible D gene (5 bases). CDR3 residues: CASSMLQAGNTIYF. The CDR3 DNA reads TGTGCCAGTAGTATGCTACAGGCTGGAAACACCATATATTTT. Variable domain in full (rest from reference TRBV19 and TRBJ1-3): DGGITQSPKYLFRKEGQNVTLSCEQNLNHDAMYWYRQDPGQGLRLIYYSQIVNDFQKGDIAEGYSVSREKKESFPLTVTSAQKNPTAFYLCASSMLQAGNTIYFGEGSWLTVV.